The 15 T cell receptor beta chains reported below all come from one sample, sequenced in a study of early T cells in non-severe SARS-CoV-2 infection. TCRdb ran MiXCR on the 5' RACE reads and lists one entry per CDR3 protein. The sample lists around 77,000 distinct CDR3 sequences; around 5% were seen once. Source: whole blood, taken at baseline. Every receptor here comes from an adult who was a healthcare worker with PCR-confirmed SARS-CoV-2 infection or an uninfected control (not recorded which).

The V call is TRBV29-1, the J call TRBJ2-7; 11 positions match TRBD1. This CDR3 is built from 14 residues. The V segment lost 4 bases and the J segment 3 bases; nucleotides outside the gene matches: 5. Looked up from germline, CDR1 is SQVTM and CDR2 is ANQGSEA. CDR3 amino acids: CSVVPGTGGYEQYF. DNA of the CDR3: TGCAGCGTTGTTCCCGGGACAGGGGGCTACGAGCAGTACTTC.

This clonotype was picked up many times. The chain uses TRBV7-6 and TRBJ2-5, with no clear D. CDR3 length: 13 amino acids. Per germline, CDR1 SGHVS and CDR2 FNYEAQ. V shed 1 base and J shed 1 base, with 4 bases lying between them. The CDR3 loop reads CASSLGLQETQYF. Written as DNA, the CDR3 is TGTGCCAGCAGCTTAGGACTCCAAGAGACCCAGTACTTC.

This clonotype has at least ten counts. J is TRBJ2-1 and V is TRBV9; D gene uncertain. Between the trimmed V and J ends, which lost 0 bases and 3 bases, there was a span of 4 bases. CDR3 length: 13 amino acids. Germline V gene data show CDR1 as SGDLS and CDR2 as YYNGEE. The CDR3 loop reads CASSVALYNEQFF. The CDR3 DNA is TGTGCCAGCAGCGTAGCGCTCTACAATGAGCAGTTCTTC.

This chain joins TRBV28 and TRBJ2-7, with 7 bases matching TRBD1. V lost 4 bases, J lost 6 bases, and 18 bases stayed unmatched. This CDR3 comprises 17 residues. Germline V lookup: CDR1 MDHEN, CDR2 SYDVKM. CDR3 amino acids: CASSSGQAVYWWGEQYF. DNA for the CDR3: TGTGCCAGCAGTTCTGGACAGGCGGTTTACTGGTGGGGCGAGCAGTACTTC.

This clonotype has more than one count but fewer than ten. V is TRBV12-3 or TRBV12-4 and J is TRBJ2-5; TRBD2 might be the D (6 bases). Trimming left V 6 bases short and J 3 bases short, with 17 bases between. The CDR3 is made up of 15 amino acids. CDR3 amino acids: CASSLPGRGKETQYF. CDR3 coding DNA: TGTGCCAGCAGCCTACCCGGACGGGGGAAAGAGACCCAGTACTTC.

Judged by abundance, this clonotype is large. This chain joins TRBV27 and TRBJ2-2; 9 positions match TRBD1. There are 17 residues in the CDR3. The V gene end was trimmed by 5 bases and the J gene end by 2 bases; junction bases not matched to a gene: 9. Looked up from germline, CDR1 is MNHEY and CDR2 is SMNVEV (reference sequence). DNA of the CDR3: TGTGCCAGCAGTACCCACGACAGGGGGATTAACACCGGGGAGCTGTTTTTT. Its translation is CASSTHDRGINTGELFF.

This clonotype occurred many times. The rearrangement links TRBV28 to TRBJ2-7; D possibly matches TRBD1 or TRBD2 (5 bases each). V dropped 6 bases and J dropped 0 bases, with 18 bases sitting between them. The CDR3 consists of 16 residues. Germline-derived CDR1 and CDR2 are MDHEN and SYDVKM. CDR3 bases: TGTGCCAGCAGACACGGGACGGCCGATCACTCCTACGAGCAGTACTTC. This codes for CASRHGTADHSYEQYF.

This clonotype has ten or more counts. The chain is built from TRBV7-9 and TRBJ2-3; D remains ambiguous. From germline, CDR1 is SEHNR and CDR2 FQNEAQ (reference sequence). The CDR3 runs to 14 residues. Deletions cut 3 bases from V and 0 bases from J, with 7 bases between. CDR3 loop: CASSFVGSTDTQYF. Here the CDR3 DNA reads TGTGCCAGCAGCTTTGTTGGGAGCACAGATACGCAGTATTTT.

This clonotype was picked up a small number of times. An end of the junction differs from the germline gene, which may be a read error. The chain is built from TRBV7-2 and TRBJ2-7; 9 nucleotides match TRBD2. The CDR3 consists of 13 residues. The germline V gene encodes CDR1 SGHTA and CDR2 FQGNSA. This CDR3 reads CASSLPGLAQPGF. The DNA for the CDR3 is TGTGCCAGCAGCTTACCGGGACTAGCCCAGCCAGGCTTC.

This clonotype was seen a handful of times. This rearrangement joins TRBV7-9 to TRBJ2-5; 9 bases map to TRBD2. CDR3 length: 17 amino acids. The germline V gene has CDR1 SEHNR and CDR2 FQNEAQ (reference sequence). Trimming took 4 bases from V and 4 from J; bases not matched to a gene: 13. The CDR3 DNA reads TGTGCCAGCAGCTCCCTCCCGGCCCTTAGCGGGAGAGAGACCCAGTACTTC. This encodes CASSSLPALSGRETQYF.

This clonotype showed up many times. The CDR3 region is CSAKGGGSYEQYF. As DNA, the CDR3 is TGCAGCGCTAAGGGTGGGGGGTCCTACGAGCAGTACTTC. The J gene is TRBJ2-7, the V gene TRBV29-1; possible D gene TRBD2, 6 bases. Deletions cut 7 bases from V and 1 base from J, with 14 bases between. Germline V gives CDR1 SQVTM, CDR2 ANQGSEA. This CDR3 is built from 13 residues.

There are a few counts of this clonotype. This chain uses TRBV29-1 with TRBJ1-5, with D possibly matching TRBD1 (6 bases). Per the germline V gene, CDR1 is SQVTM and CDR2 is ANQGSEA. This CDR3 spans 14 amino acids. The V gene lost 5 bases and the J gene lost 0 bases, with 11 bases spanning the gap. CDR3 sequence: CSVSGQNSNQPQHF. The CDR3 DNA reads TGCAGCGTTAGTGGACAGAATAGCAATCAGCCCCAGCATTTT.

This clonotype was detected only a few times. V is TRBV6-5 and J is TRBJ1-1; D is undetermined. Trimming stripped 5 bases from V and 1 base from J, with 8 bases between. This CDR3 is built from 13 residues. The germline CDR1 and CDR2 sequences are MNHEY and SVGAGI. The CDR3 loop is CASSMETNTEAFF. The DNA for the CDR3 is TGTGCCAGCAGTATGGAAACGAACACTGAAGCTTTCTTT.

The V call is TRBV4-1, the J call TRBJ2-7; perhaps D is TRBD1 or TRBD2 (6 bases each). There are 14 residues in the CDR3. Trimming cost V 4 bases and J 7 bases, with 17 bases left between them. Germline V CDR1 and CDR2: MGHRA, YSYEKL. CDR3 amino acids: CASSLPGGNTEQYF. For the CDR3, the DNA is TGCGCCAGCAGCCTCCCCGGGGGCAATACGGAGCAGTACTTC.

The V gene is TRBV13, the J gene TRBJ2-7; 7 bases are a match to TRBD2. CDR3 length: 15 residues. Unmatched junction bases numbered 13, after V lost 5 bases and J lost 6 bases. The germline gives CDR1 PRHDT, CDR2 FYEKMQ (reference sequence). The CDR3 nucleotides are TGTGCCAGCAGCCCCCCGAGCGGGATAATGAGCGAGCAGTACTTC. It specifies CASSPPSGIMSEQYF.